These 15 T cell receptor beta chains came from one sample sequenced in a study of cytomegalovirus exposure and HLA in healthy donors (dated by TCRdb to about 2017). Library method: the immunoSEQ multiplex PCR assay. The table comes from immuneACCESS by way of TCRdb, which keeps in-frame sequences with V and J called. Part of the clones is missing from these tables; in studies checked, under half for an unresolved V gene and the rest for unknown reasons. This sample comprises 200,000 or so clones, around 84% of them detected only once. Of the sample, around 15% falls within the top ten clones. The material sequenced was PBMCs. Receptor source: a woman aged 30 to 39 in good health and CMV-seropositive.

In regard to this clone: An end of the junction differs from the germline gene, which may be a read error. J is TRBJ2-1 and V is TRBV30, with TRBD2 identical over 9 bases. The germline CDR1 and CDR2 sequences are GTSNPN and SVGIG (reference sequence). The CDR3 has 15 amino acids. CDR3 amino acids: CARSVQAGGPGEQFF. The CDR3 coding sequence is TGTGCCCGGAGTGTACAGGCGGGAGGGCCTGGTGAGCAGTTCTTC. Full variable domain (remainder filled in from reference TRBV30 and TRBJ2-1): SQTIHQWPATLVQPVGSPLSLECTVEGTSNPNLYWYRQAAGRGLQLLFYSVGIGQISSEVPQNLSASRPQDRQFILSSKKLLLSDSGFYLCARSVQAGGPGEQFFGPGTRLTVL.

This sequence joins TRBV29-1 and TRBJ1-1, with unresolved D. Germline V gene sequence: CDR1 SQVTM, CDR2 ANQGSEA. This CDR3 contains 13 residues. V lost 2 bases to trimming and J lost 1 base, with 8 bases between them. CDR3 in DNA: TGCAGCGTTGAACGGGAGTCGAACACTGAAGCTTTCTTT. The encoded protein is CSVERESNTEAFF.

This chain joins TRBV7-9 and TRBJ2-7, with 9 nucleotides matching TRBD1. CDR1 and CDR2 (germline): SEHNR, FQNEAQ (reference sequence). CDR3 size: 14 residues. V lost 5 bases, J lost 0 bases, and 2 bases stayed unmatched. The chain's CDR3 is CASSRQGDSYEQYF. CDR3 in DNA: TGTGCCAGCAGCAGACAGGGGGACTCCTACGAGCAGTACTTC.

CDR3 bases: TGTGCCAGCAGCCGCATCCGGGACAGACGTTACAATGAGCAGTTCTTC. As protein: CASSRIRDRRYNEQFF. The chain is built from TRBV28 and TRBJ2-1, with TRBD1 matching 7 bases. Germline loops: CDR1 MDHEN, CDR2 SYDVKM. J gave up 4 bases and V 6 bases, and 12 bases lay outside the gene matches. This CDR3 has 16 amino acids.

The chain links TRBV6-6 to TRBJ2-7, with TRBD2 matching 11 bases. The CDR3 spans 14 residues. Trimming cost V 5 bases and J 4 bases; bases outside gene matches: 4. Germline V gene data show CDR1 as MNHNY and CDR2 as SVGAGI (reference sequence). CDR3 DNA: TGTGCCAGCAGTCCGACTAGCGGGACGTACGAGCAGTACTTC. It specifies CASSPTSGTYEQYF.

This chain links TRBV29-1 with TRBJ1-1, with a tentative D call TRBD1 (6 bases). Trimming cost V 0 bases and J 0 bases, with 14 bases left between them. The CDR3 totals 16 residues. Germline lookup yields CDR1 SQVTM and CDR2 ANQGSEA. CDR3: CSVEELTGFMNTEAFF. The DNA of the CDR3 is TGCAGCGTTGAAGAGTTGACAGGCTTCATGAACACTGAAGCTTTCTTT.

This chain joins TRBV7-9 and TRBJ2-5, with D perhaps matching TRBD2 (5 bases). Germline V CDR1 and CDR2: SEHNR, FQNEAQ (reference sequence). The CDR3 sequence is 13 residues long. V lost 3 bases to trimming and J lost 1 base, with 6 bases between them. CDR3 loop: CASSLTIQETQYF. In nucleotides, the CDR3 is TGTGCCAGCAGCTTGACTATCCAAGAGACCCAGTACTTC.

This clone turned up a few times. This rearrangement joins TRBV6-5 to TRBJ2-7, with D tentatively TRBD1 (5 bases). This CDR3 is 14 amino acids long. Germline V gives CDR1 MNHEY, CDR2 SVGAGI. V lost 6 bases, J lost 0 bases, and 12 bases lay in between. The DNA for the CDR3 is TGTGCCAGCAGACGGACACCCGTCTCCTACGAGCAGTACTTC. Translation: CASRRTPVSYEQYF.

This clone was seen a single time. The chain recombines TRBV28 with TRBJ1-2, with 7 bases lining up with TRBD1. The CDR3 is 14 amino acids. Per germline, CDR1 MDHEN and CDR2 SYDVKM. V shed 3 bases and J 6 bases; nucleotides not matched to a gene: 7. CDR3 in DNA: TGTGCCAGCAGTTTGGCCGACAGGGATCATGGCTACACCTTC. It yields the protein CASSLADRDHGYTF.

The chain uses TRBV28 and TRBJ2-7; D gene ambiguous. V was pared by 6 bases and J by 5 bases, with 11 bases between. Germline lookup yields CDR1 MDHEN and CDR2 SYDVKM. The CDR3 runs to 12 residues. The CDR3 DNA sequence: TGTGCCAGCAGGGCGTACAGCCACGAGCAGTACTTC. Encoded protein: CASRAYSHEQYF.

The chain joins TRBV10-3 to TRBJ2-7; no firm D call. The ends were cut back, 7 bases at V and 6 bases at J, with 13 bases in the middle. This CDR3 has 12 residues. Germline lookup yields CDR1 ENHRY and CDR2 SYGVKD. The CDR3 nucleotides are TGTGCCATCAAGACACAAAACGCCGAGCAGTACTTC. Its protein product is CAIKTQNAEQYF.

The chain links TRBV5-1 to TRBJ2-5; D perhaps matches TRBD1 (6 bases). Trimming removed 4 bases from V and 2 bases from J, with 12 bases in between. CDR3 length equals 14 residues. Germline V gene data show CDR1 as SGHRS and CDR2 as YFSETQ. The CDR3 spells CASSVGQQQETQYF. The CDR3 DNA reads TGCGCCAGCAGCGTCGGACAGCAACAAGAGACCCAGTACTTC.

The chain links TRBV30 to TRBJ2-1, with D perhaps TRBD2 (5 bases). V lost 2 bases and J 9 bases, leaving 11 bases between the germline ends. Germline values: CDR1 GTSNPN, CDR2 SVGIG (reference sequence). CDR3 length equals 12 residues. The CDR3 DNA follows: TGTGCCTGGAGTTTTAACGCGGGTGAGCAGTTCTTC. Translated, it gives CAWSFNAGEQFF.

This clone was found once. The CDR3 nucleotides read TGCGCCAGCAGCCCGGGAGATACCGCCTACGAGCAGTACTTC. Protein product: CASSPGDTAYEQYF. The chain employs TRBV4-1 and TRBJ2-7, with D perhaps matching TRBD2 (6 bases). Germline loops: CDR1 MGHRA, CDR2 YSYEKL. The CDR3 sequence is 14 residues long. V lost 4 bases, J lost 2 bases, and 12 bases lay in between.

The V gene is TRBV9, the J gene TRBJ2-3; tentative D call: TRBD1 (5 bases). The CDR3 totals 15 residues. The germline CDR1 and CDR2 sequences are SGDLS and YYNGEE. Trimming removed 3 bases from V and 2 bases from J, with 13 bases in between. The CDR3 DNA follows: TGTGCCAGCAGCGCCACGACAGAGTACACAGATACGCAGTATTTT. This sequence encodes CASSATTEYTDTQYF.